The present T cell receptor beta chain was sequenced within a study of cytomegalovirus exposure and HLA in healthy donors. Findings and limits, study-wide: The HLA-A and HLA-B alleles of most subjects were reportedly predicted accurately from TCR beta sequences.

Primers for the PCR totalled 60 Vbeta and 13 Jbeta. This table comes from immunoSEQ multiplex PCR, and its TCRdb copy is limited to in-frame clones, with some not included. The data show under 45,000 clones, roughly 60% seen once. A word on this clone: Its antigen is not identified.

Germline-derived CDR1 and CDR2 are LGHNA and YNFKEQ. The ends were cut back, 0 bases at V and 8 bases at J, with 20 bases in the middle. The CDR3 covers 16 residues. Sequenced input: PBMCs. This receptor was taken from a human donor in good health. The chain uses TRBV4-2 and TRBJ2-7; a possible D gene is TRBD1 (6 bases). The CDR3 nucleotides read TGTGCCAGCAGCCAAGATCCTGGACAAGGGGGATACCAGCAGTACTTC. This codes for CASSQDPGQGGYQQYF.